This T cell receptor beta chain came from a study of T cells expressing NK-cell markers. Study information: According to the study, TCR beta repertoires originated from sorted CD3+CD56+NKG2C+, CD3+CD56+NKG2C- and CD3+CD56-NKG2C+ T cells. Seven donors tested HCMV-seropositive and one tested seronegative among the eight sequenced. General study findings and limits: Of the CD8+ T cell pool in roughly 6 donors, about 1.0-8% was accounted for by dominant NKG2C+ clonotypes.

Following a re-call of the 5' RACE reads, TCRdb has one entry per CDR3 protein and lacks DNA. The sample spans 500,000 or so distinct CDR3 sequences; the ten largest clones claim roughly 3.4%. Of note for this clonotype: Its antigen is currently unknown.

The CDR3 loop spans 14 amino acids. From germline, CDR1 is SGHTA and CDR2 FQGNSA. V gene TRBV7-2 combines with J gene TRBJ1-3. Sequencing used blood T cells: a sorted CD56 or NKG2C T cell subset, CD4+ or CD8+ T cells, or bulk PBMC T cells (not recorded which). This receptor was obtained from a man between 18 and 29 years old in good health. CDR3 sequence: CASSSFGPGNTIYF.